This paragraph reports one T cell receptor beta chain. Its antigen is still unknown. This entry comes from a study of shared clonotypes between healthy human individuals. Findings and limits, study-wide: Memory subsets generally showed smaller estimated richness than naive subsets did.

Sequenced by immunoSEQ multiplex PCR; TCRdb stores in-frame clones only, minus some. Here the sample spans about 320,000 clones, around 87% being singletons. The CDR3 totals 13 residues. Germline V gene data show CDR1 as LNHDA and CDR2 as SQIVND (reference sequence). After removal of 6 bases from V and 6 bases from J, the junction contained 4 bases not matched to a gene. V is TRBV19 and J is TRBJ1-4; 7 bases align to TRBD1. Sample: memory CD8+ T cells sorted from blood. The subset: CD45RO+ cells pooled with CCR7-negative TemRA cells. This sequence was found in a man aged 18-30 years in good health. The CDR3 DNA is TGTGCCAGTAGCACCAGGGGGTATGAAAAACTGTTTTTT. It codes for CASSTRGYEKLFF.